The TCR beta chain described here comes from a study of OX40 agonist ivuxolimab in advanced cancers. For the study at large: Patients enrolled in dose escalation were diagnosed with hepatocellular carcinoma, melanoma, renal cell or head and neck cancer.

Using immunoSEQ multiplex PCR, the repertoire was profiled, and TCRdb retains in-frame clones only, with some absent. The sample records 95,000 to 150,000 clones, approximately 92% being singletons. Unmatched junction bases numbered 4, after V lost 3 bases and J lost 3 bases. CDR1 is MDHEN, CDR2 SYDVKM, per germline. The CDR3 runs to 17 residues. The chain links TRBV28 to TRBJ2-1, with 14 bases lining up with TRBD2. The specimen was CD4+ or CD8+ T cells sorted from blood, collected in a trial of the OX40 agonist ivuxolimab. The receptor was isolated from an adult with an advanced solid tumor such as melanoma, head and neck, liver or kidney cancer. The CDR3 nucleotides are TGTGCCAGCAGTTTGGGCGGGACTAGCGGGGGCTACAATGAGCAGTTCTTC. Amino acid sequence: CASSLGGTSGGYNEQFF. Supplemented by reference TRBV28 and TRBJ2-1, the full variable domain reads DVKVTQSSRYLVKRTGEKVFLECVQDMDHENMFWYRQDPGLGLRLIYFSYDVKMKEKGDIPEGYSVSREKKERFSLILESASTNQTSMYLCASSLGGTSGGYNEQFFGPGTRLTVL.